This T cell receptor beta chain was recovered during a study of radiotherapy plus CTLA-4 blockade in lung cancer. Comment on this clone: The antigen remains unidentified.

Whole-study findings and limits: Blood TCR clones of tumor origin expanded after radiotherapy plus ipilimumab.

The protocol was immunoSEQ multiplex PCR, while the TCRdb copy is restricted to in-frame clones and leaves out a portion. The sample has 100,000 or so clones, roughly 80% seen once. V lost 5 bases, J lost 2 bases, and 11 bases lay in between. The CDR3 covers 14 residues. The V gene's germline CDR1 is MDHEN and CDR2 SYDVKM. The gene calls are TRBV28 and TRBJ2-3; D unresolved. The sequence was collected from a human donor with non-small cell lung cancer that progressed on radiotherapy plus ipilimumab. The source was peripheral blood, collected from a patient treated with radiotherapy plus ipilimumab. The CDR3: CASSESFFTDTQYF. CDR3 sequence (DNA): TGTGCCAGCAGTGAATCCTTCTTCACAGATACGCAGTATTTT.